This entry lists 18 T cell receptor beta chains sequenced from one sample in a study of Graves' ophthalmopathy and Graves' hyperthyroidism. Amplification from RNA transcripts yielded the TCR beta CDR3 regions. After a first-round RT-PCR with HTBI primers, a second-round multiplex PCR was run. MiXCR, applied by TCRdb to the multiplex PCR reads, yields one record per CDR3 protein. In the table there are hundreds of thousands of distinct CDR3 sequences, under 50% of which are singletons. Sequencing was done on a sample of peripheral blood. The source of these receptors is an adult man with Graves' ophthalmopathy.

This clonotype was found a few times. This chain joins TRBV2 and TRBJ2-6; D assignment may be TRBD1 or TRBD2 (5 bases each). The germline V gene has CDR1 SNHLY and CDR2 FYNNEI. The CDR3 length is 17 residues. V was trimmed by 4 bases and J by 0 bases, leaving 13 bases between them. The CDR3 DNA reads as TGTGCCAGCAGTGTAAGTTGGGGGACCTCTGGGGCCAACGTCCTGACTTTC. This sequence encodes CASSVSWGTSGANVLTF.

The V gene is TRBV24-1, the J gene TRBJ1-6; a possible D gene is TRBD1 (6 bases). The CDR3 sequence is 18 residues long. With 4 bases removed from V and 1 base from J, the gap between germline ends came to 16 bases. Germline CDR1 and CDR2: KGHDR and SFDVKD. The CDR3 DNA is TGTGCCACCAGTGACCCTACAGGGAATGAATCCTATAATTCACCCCTCCACTTT. Protein sequence: CATSDPTGNESYNSPLHF.

This clonotype was observed a few times. V gene TRBV27 combines with J gene TRBJ1-2, with D hard to call. This CDR3 spans 13 amino acids. The ends were cut back, 10 bases at V and 0 bases at J, with 12 bases in the middle. Germline V CDR1 and CDR2: MNHEY, SMNVEV (reference sequence). The CDR3 DNA is TGTGCCACCTCGATTGGACCTAACTATGGCTACACCTTC. Residues: CATSIGPNYGYTF.

The chain has TRBV12-3 or TRBV12-4 and TRBJ2-7; 8 bases fit TRBD1. J lost 5 bases, V lost 7 bases, and 10 bases had no gene match. The CDR3 loop spans 14 amino acids. The chain's CDR3 is CASNRDRNLHEQYF. CDR3 DNA: TGTGCCAGCAACCGGGACAGGAACCTTCACGAGCAGTACTTC.

This chain connects TRBV10-3 to TRBJ1-1; 9 bases are shared with TRBD1. The CDR3 has 12 residues. CDR1 and CDR2 from the germline V gene are ENHRY and SYGVKD. With 6 bases clipped from V and 6 bases from J, the junction kept 2 bases outside the gene matches. CDR3 bases: TGTGCCATCAGGACAGGGGGGGCTGAAGCTTTCTTT. Translated, it gives CAIRTGGAEAFF.

This clonotype was found many times. The gene calls are TRBV15 and TRBJ2-7; no clear D. This CDR3 has 15 amino acids. V was trimmed by 1 base and J by 2 bases, leaving 12 bases between them. CDR1 is LNHNV, CDR2 YYDKDF, per germline (reference sequence). CDR3 region: CATSRGAGNAYEQYF. CDR3 nucleotides: TGTGCCACCAGCAGAGGGGCAGGTAACGCCTACGAGCAGTACTTC.

This clonotype was counted a few times. V usage is TRBV5-1 and J usage is TRBJ2-5; D remains ambiguous. The CDR3 covers 16 residues. CDR1 SGHRS and CDR2 YFSETQ come from the germline V gene. Trimming cost V 0 bases and J 1 base, with 13 bases left between them. The CDR3, as DNA: TGCGCCAGCAGCTTGGCCGGTGGGCAAGTCCAAGAGACCCAGTACTTC. It specifies CASSLAGGQVQETQYF.

In this sample, this clonotype turned up many times. J is TRBJ2-7 and V is TRBV20-1, with 7 nucleotides matching TRBD2. The CDR3 extends over 14 amino acids. The germline gives CDR1 DFQATT, CDR2 SNEGSKA (reference sequence). J lost 9 bases, V lost 0 bases, and 11 bases had no gene match. The CDR3 DNA sequence: TGCAGTGCTAGAGATTTGGCGGCGGGGGTCGCGCAGTACTTC. It is translated as CSARDLAAGVAQYF.

This clonotype counts as large. The chain uses TRBV25-1 and TRBJ1-1, with 9 bases matching TRBD1. The V gene end was trimmed by 7 bases and the J gene end by 12 bases; junction bases not matched to a gene: 15. Germline CDR1 and CDR2: MGHDK and SYGVNS. The length of the CDR3 is 14 residues. CDR3 bases: TGTGCCAGCACCCTGGAGGCGGGGACAGGGAGGACTTTCTTT. Residues: CASTLEAGTGRTFF. The whole variable domain, filled in from reference TRBV25-1 and TRBJ1-1, reads EADIYQTPRYLVIGTGKKITLECSQTMGHDKMYWYQQDPGMELHLIHYSYGVNSTEKGDLSSESTVSRIRTEHFPLTLESARPSHTSQYLCASTLEAGTGRTFFGQGTRLTVV.

V usage is TRBV29-1 and J usage is TRBJ2-7; no definite D call. Germline values: CDR1 SQVTM, CDR2 ANQGSEA. The CDR3 covers 9 residues. V lost 8 bases and J lost 5, with 7 bases in between. The CDR3 sequence is CSQKDEQYF. Written as DNA, the CDR3 is TGCAGCCAGAAGGACGAGCAGTACTTC.

With respect to this clonotype: This may arise from a read error, as a much more abundant clone is one base away. This chain links TRBV7-9 with TRBJ2-2, with a possible D match to TRBD2 (6 bases). Per the germline V gene, CDR1 is SEHNR and CDR2 is FQNEAQ (reference sequence). The V end lost 8 bases, the J end lost 0 bases, and 13 bases lay between the germline ends. The CDR3 has 15 residues. DNA of the CDR3: TGTGCCAGCGAAGCTAGCGAGACGAACACCGGGGAGCTGTTTTTT. Its translation: CASEASETNTGELFF.

This clonotype was detected a few times. The chain combines TRBV6-5 with TRBJ2-7; TRBD1 matches 9 bases. The ends lost 4 bases at V and 6 bases at J; junction bases unmatched: 16. The CDR3 covers 17 residues. Germline V CDR1 and CDR2: MNHEY, SVGAGI. This CDR3 reads CASSSGALGQGFCEQYF. DNA for the CDR3: TGTGCCAGCAGTTCCGGCGCTCTGGGACAGGGTTTCTGCGAGCAGTACTTC.

This clonotype was seen repeatedly, ten times or more. V is TRBV2 and J is TRBJ2-5; 9 bases align to TRBD2. Trimming at V came to 1 base and at J to 2 bases, leaving 5 bases not matched to a gene. CDR3 length: 16 residues. The germline V gene encodes CDR1 SNHLY and CDR2 FYNNEI. The CDR3: CASSEGSGGIQETQYF. As DNA, the CDR3 is TGTGCCAGCAGTGAAGGGAGCGGGGGGATTCAAGAGACCCAGTACTTC. Together with reference TRBV2 and TRBJ2-5, the CDR3 gives the full variable domain: EPEVTQTPSHQVTQMGQEVILRCVPISNHLYFYWYRQILGQKVEFLVSFYNNEISEKSEIFDDQFSVERPDGSNFTLKIRSTKLEDSAMYFCASSEGSGGIQETQYFGPGTRLLVL.

The chain links TRBV25-1 to TRBJ2-5; 7 bases agree with TRBD2. CDR3 length equals 17 residues. Germline trimming cut 0 bases from V and 4 bases from J; bases unmatched to any gene: 11. Germline V lookup: CDR1 MGHDK, CDR2 SYGVNS. CDR3 region: CASSEYGAGSGRETQYF. In DNA form, the CDR3 reads TGTGCCAGCAGTGAATACGGAGCGGGGAGTGGGCGAGAGACCCAGTACTTC.

The rearrangement uses TRBV29-1 and TRBJ2-7, with TRBD1 as a possible D gene (5 bases). The CDR3 extends over 13 amino acids. Germline V lookup: CDR1 SQVTM, CDR2 ANQGSEA. V was clipped by 1 base and J by 4 bases, with 11 bases between them. This chain's CDR3 is CSVEGQGVYEQYF. The CDR3 nucleotides read TGCAGCGTTGAAGGGCAGGGCGTTTACGAGCAGTACTTC.

The chain recombines TRBV2 with TRBJ2-1; perhaps TRBD1 as D (6 bases). The CDR3 has 14 residues. Germline V gene lookup returns CDR1 SNHLY and CDR2 FYNNEI. Trimming removed 6 bases at V and 7 bases at J, with 16 bases between. The CDR3 nucleotides read TGTGCCAGCAGACCACAGGGCCTCGTTAATGAGCAGTTCTTC. This translates into CASRPQGLVNEQFF.

The chain combines TRBV4-1 with TRBJ1-4; D is perhaps TRBD1 (6 bases). This CDR3 has 15 amino acids. V lost 3 bases, J lost 5 bases, and 13 bases lay in between. The germline V gene encodes CDR1 MGHRA and CDR2 YSYEKL. The CDR3 coding sequence is TGCGCCAGCAGCCACGGGGACATAAAGAATGAAAAACTGTTTTTT. Translating it yields CASSHGDIKNEKLFF.

This clonotype has at least ten counts. This chain joins TRBV12-3 or TRBV12-4 and TRBJ2-5; 7 nucleotides agree with TRBD2. The CDR3 loop spans 13 amino acids. The V segment lost 6 bases and the J segment 5 bases; nucleotides outside the gene matches: 6. Here the CDR3 DNA reads TGTGCCAGCAGGTCAGCGGGGAGTGAGACCCAGTACTTC. As protein: CASRSAGSETQYF.